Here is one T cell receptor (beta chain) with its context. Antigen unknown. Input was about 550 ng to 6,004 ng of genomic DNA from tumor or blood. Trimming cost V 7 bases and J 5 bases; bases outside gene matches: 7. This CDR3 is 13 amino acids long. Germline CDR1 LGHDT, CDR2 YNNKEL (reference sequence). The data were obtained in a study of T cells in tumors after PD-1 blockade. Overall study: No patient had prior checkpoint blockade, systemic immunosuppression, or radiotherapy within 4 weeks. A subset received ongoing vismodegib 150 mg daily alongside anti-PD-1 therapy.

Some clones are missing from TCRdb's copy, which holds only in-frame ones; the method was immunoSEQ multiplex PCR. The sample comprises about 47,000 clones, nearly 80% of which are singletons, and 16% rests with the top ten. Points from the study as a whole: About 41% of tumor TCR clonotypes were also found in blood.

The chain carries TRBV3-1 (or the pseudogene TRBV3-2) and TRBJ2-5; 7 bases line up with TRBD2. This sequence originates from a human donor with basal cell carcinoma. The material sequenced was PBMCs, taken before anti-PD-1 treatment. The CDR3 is CASTLGGLETQYF. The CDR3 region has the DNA TGTGCCAGCACCCTGGGGGGGTTGGAGACCCAGTACTTC.